The 7 T cell receptor beta chains below come from one sample, sequenced in a study of cytomegalovirus exposure and HLA in healthy donors. Researchers ran the PCR with 60 Vbeta and 13 Jbeta primers. The protocol was immunoSEQ multiplex PCR, while the TCRdb copy is restricted to in-frame clones and leaves out a portion. The sample records about 150,000 clones, approximately 80% being singletons. Sequencing was done on a sample of PBMCs. All receptors come from a male donor in good health and CMV-seropositive.

The rearrangement links TRBV6-5 to TRBJ1-2; TRBD1 is a possible D gene (5 bases). The length of the CDR3 is 14 residues. Deletions cut 7 bases from V and 6 bases from J, with 18 bases between. CDR1 MNHEY and CDR2 SVGAGI come from the germline V gene. This CDR3 reads CASTSGGRTDGYTF. DNA for the CDR3: TGTGCCAGCACCTCGGGGGGTCGGACCGATGGCTACACCTTC.

This chain links TRBV4-2 with TRBJ2-7; D remains unclear. The germline V and J ends were trimmed by 3 bases and 0 bases, with 12 bases remaining between them. Germline assignment: CDR1 LGHNA and CDR2 YNFKEQ. The CDR3 consists of 15 residues. CDR3: CASSQARSSSYEQYF. CDR3 DNA sequence: TGTGCCAGCAGCCAGGCGCGGTCGAGCTCCTACGAGCAGTACTTC.

The J gene is TRBJ1-5, the V gene TRBV6-1; D may be TRBD1 (5 bases). V was clipped by 4 bases and J by 7 bases, with 14 bases between them. This CDR3 is 14 amino acids long. Germline V gene sequence: CDR1 MNHNS, CDR2 SASEGT. The CDR3 here is CASSALGGDQPQHF. DNA of the CDR3: TGTGCCAGCAGTGCTCTGGGAGGGGACCAGCCCCAGCATTTT.

The chain carries TRBV5-1 and TRBJ2-1; D possibly corresponds to TRBD2 (6 bases). Germline V gene lookup returns CDR1 SGHRS and CDR2 YFSETQ. V lost 4 bases and J lost 2, with 13 bases in between. This CDR3 has 15 amino acids. The CDR3 reads CASSVGTRAYNEQFF. CDR3 in DNA: TGCGCCAGCAGCGTTGGGACTCGGGCCTACAATGAGCAGTTCTTC.

This chain uses TRBV2 with TRBJ2-7, with TRBD2 as a possible D gene (5 bases). CDR3 length: 20 amino acids. CDR1 is SNHLY and CDR2 is FYNNEI in the germline V gene. Trimming took off 4 bases at V and 2 bases at J, with 30 bases between the two ends. The CDR3 nucleotides read TGTGCCAGCAGTGGTGGGAGCGACACGAGTAAGAACAAGAACCCCTACGAGCAGTACTTC. Residues: CASSGGSDTSKNKNPYEQYF.

This clone has just a few counts. The V gene is TRBV5-1, the J gene TRBJ2-2; 11 bases are shared with TRBD2. This CDR3 has 14 amino acids. Germline V lookup: CDR1 SGHRS, CDR2 YFSETQ. With 9 bases clipped from V and 5 bases from J, the junction kept 6 bases outside the gene matches. This chain's CDR3 is CATRRLAGTGELFF. The CDR3 DNA sequence: TGCGCCACCAGGAGACTAGCGGGAACCGGGGAGCTGTTTTTT.

V gene TRBV7-6 combines with J gene TRBJ2-2; 9 nucleotides match TRBD2. Trimming at V came to 5 bases and at J to 3 bases, leaving 13 bases not matched to a gene. The CDR3 runs to 18 residues. Looked up from germline, CDR1 is SGHVS and CDR2 is FNYEAQ. In nucleotides, the CDR3 is TGTGCCAGCAGCCGACTAGCGGTGGGAGGTGGAGACACCGGGGAGCTGTTTTTT. This codes for CASSRLAVGGGDTGELFF.